This T cell receptor beta chain is drawn from a study of blood T cell repertoires in COVID-19. Study details: PBMCs, B-cell-depleted T cells, or T cells were the source of the cDNA or gDNA that made up the material.

As handled by the study authors: Reference gene primers were amplified, and this amplification served to estimate nucleated cell counts. The repertoire was sequenced with immunoSEQ multiplex PCR; TCRdb's copy has only in-frame clones and lacks some. Clonal size and the V and J genes are those of that table, whereas D and trimming came from the DNA. The table shows roughly 69,000 clones, with less than 85% occurring only once. The CDR3 spans 14 residues. Trimming removed 3 bases at V and 3 bases at J, with 14 bases between. Germline-derived CDR1 and CDR2 are DFQATT and SNEGSKA (reference sequence). Followed over time, Seattle patients had been enrolled while infection was active.

This receptor was obtained from a man between 50 and 59 years old with COVID-19, enrolled during active disease. The sequenced material came from peripheral blood. The chain combines TRBV20-1 with TRBJ1-2; perhaps TRBD1 as D (6 bases). The CDR3 nucleotides are TGCAGTGCTAGTCTACAGGGCTCTGACTATGGCTACACCTTC. Protein: CSASLQGSDYGYTF.